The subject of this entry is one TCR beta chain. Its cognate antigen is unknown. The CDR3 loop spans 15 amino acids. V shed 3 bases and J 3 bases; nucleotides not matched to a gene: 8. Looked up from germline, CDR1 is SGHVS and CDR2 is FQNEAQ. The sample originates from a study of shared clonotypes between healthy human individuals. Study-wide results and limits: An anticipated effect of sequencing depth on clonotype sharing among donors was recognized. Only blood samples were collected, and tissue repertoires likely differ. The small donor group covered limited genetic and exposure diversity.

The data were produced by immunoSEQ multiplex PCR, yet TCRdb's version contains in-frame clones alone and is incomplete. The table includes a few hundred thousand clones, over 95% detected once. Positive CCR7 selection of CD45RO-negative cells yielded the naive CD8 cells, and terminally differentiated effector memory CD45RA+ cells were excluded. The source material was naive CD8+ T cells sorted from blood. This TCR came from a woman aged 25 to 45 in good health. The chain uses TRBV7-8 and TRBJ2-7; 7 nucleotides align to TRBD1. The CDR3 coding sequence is TGTGCCAGCAGCTTCAGAGAGGACAGGTACTACGAGCAGTACTTC. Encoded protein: CASSFREDRYYEQYF.